These T cell receptor beta chains were read from a single sample in a study of blood T cell repertoires in COVID-19. The protocol was immunoSEQ multiplex PCR, while the TCRdb copy is restricted to in-frame clones and leaves out a portion. The top ten clones hold around 8% of a sample with more than 110,000 clones, roughly four fifths of them seen once. Sequencing was performed on peripheral blood. The receptors here all came from a human donor in a cohort sampled during active COVID-19. CDR3s include the opening cysteine and the closing phenylalanine or tryptophan. D genes are given only for firm matches. Rows give clone size only sometimes, using once, few, many, or a class for an expanded clone.

j_call d_call v_call clone_size cdr3_nt cdr3_aa
TRBJ2-2 TRBD1 TRBV30 once TGTGCCTGGACCGACAGGGAACGTTATGGCACCGGGGAGCTGTTTTTT CAWTDRERYGTGELFF
TRBJ2-3 - TRBV4-1 - TGCGCCAGCAGCCAAGAATTCCCGACAGATACGCAGTATTTT CASSQEFPTDTQYF
TRBJ1-5 TRBD1 TRBV7-2 - TGTGCCAGCAGCTTAAGGGACAGGGGGGCGTATCAGCCCCAGCATTTT CASSLRDRGAYQPQHF
TRBJ2-1 TRBD2 TRBV7-9 - TGTGCCAGCAGACGGGGGGTCCCACCTCTTAATGAGCAGTTCTTC CASRRGVPPLNEQFF
TRBJ2-7 TRBD1 TRBV19 - TGTGCCAGTAGTAACACAGGGGGCCCCGTCGAGCAGTACTTC CASSNTGGPVEQYF
TRBJ1-2 TRBD1 TRBV3-1/TRBV3-2 - TGTGCCAGCAGCCAAAACTTCCGGGACAGGGGTGGCTACACCTTC CASSQNFRDRGGYTF
TRBJ1-6 TRBD1 TRBV3-1/TRBV3-2 - TGTGCCAGCAGCCCCTGGCAGGGGGCAAATTCACCCCTCCACTTT CASSPWQGANSPLHF
TRBJ1-2 - TRBV9 - TGTGCCAGCAGCGTAGCAGGGGCGTTGGGCTACACCTTC CASSVAGALGYTF
TRBJ1-5 - TRBV5-6 - TGTGCCAGCAGTATGACAGGTAATCAGCCCCAGCATTTT CASSMTGNQPQHF
TRBJ2-2 TRBD1 TRBV27 - TGTGCCAGCAGTCGAATCCGCCGGGACAGTGAAAACACCGGGGAGCTGTTTTTT CASSRIRRDSENTGELFF
TRBJ2-3 TRBD2 TRBV5-1 - TGCGCCAGCAGAAAGCGGGACGGACGCACAGATACGCAGTATTTT CASRKRDGRTDTQYF
TRBJ2-5 - TRBV5-6 - TGTGCCAGCAGGCCGGTCGGGAAGGAAGAGACCCAGTACTTC CASRPVGKEETQYF
TRBJ2-7 - TRBV5-1 - TGCGCCAGCAGCTTGGAGTCGGCAGGGCTGTACTTC CASSLESAGLYF
TRBJ1-3 - TRBV2 once TGTGCCAGCAGTGAAGCGAGAGGTCCTGGAAACACCATATATTTT CASSEARGPGNTIYF
TRBJ1-4 - TRBV2 - TGTGCCAGCAGTGTTTCCCACAGCCGGGGTGAAAAACTGTTTTTT CASSVSHSRGEKLFF
TRBJ2-3 TRBD1 TRBV7-2 - TGTGCCAGCAGCTTAGGGGCAGGGGGCGCAGATACGCAGTATTTT CASSLGAGGADTQYF
TRBJ2-7 - TRBV12-3/TRBV12-4 - TGTGCCAGCAGTTTATCAGGGGTATACGAGCAGTACTTC CASSLSGVYEQYF
TRBJ1-1 - TRBV5-1 - TGCGCCAGCAGCACCGACAGCAACACTGAAGCTTTCTTT CASSTDSNTEAFF
TRBJ2-3 TRBD2 TRBV7-2 few TGTGCCAGCAGCTCCAGGAGCGGGGGGTCCCGCACAGATACGCAGTATTTT CASSSRSGGSRTDTQYF
TRBJ1-1 - TRBV6-5 - TGTGCCAGCAGTTACTCCTTTGTTGCGACTGAAGCTTTCTTT CASSYSFVATEAFF
TRBJ1-1 - TRBV28 - TGTGCCAGCACCAGGGGCATGAACACTGAAGCTTTCTTT CASTRGMNTEAFF
TRBJ1-2 - TRBV6-1 - TGTGCCAGCAGTGAATCGGGGGGCGCTGGCTATGGCTACACCTTC CASSESGGAGYGYTF
TRBJ2-5 TRBD2 TRBV2 - TGTGCCAGCAGCGAGCCGGGGGGGGGAGAGACCCAGTACTTC CASSEPGGGETQYF
TRBJ2-2 - TRBV2 - TGTGCCAGCAGTGAACGTCCTTACACCGGGGAGCTGTTTTTT CASSERPYTGELFF
TRBJ1-2 TRBD1 TRBV19 - TGTGCCAGTAGCATTCGTCCAGGGGGCGCGGGCTACACCTTC CASSIRPGGAGYTF
TRBJ1-3 - TRBV5-6 - TGTGCCAGCAGCTTGGATTTGCGCTCTGGAAACACCATATATTTT CASSLDLRSGNTIYF
TRBJ2-5 TRBD2 TRBV7-2 - TGTGCCAGCAGCTTAAGCGAAGCGGGGGGTAGGGAGACCCAGTACTTC CASSLSEAGGRETQYF